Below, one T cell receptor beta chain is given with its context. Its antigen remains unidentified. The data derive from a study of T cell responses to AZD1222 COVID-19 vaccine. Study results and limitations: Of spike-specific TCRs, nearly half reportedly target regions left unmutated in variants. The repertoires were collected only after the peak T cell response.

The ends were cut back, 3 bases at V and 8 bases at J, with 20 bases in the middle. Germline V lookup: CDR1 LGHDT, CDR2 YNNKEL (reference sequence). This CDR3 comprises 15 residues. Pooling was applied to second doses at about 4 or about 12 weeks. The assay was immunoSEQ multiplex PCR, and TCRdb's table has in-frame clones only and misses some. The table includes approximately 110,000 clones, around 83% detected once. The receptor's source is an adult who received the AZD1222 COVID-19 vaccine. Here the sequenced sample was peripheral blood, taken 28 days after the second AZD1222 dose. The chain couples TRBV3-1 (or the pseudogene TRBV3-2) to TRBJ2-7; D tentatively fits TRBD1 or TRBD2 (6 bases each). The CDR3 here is CASSHSGASPSKQYF. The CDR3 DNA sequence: TGTGCCAGCAGCCATTCGGGGGCTAGCCCCTCCAAGCAGTACTTC.